This TCR beta chain comes out of a study of T-cell reconstitution after alpha-beta-depleted transplantation in children. Study-wide points: Among T cells one year after transplant, newly produced cells accounted for most counts and diversity.

Unique molecular identifiers were incorporated into the prepared TCRbeta library. Each CDR3 protein gets one entry after TCRdb re-called the PCR reads with MiXCR. The table includes 250,000 to 350,000 distinct CDR3 sequences, about a quarter detected once. After removal of 5 bases from V and 1 base from J, the junction contained 17 bases not matched to a gene. CDR3 length equals 20 residues. Germline lookup yields CDR1 SGHTA and CDR2 FQGTGA. This clonotype is medium-sized by share. Its specificity is unknown. The chain combines TRBV7-3 with TRBJ2-1; 10 nucleotides agree with TRBD1. This specimen was PBMCs, mostly from graft donor cells, taken 180 days after TCRalphabeta/CD19-depleted stem cell transplant. The source of this sequence is a male patient aged 10 to 17 who had a stem cell transplant for acute lymphoblastic leukemia, so the T cells may come from the graft donor. CDR3 nucleotide sequence: TGTGCCAGCAGCCCTGGTGGGTTGTCCTGGACAGGGGGGTCCTACAATGAGCAGTTCTTC. Its translation is CASSPGGLSWTGGSYNEQFF.